This TCR beta chain was captured in a study of cytomegalovirus exposure and HLA in healthy donors. Study-level results: In an earlier analysis, in about 530 donors, most V segments appeared productive either ~90% or ~30% of the time. Because they were indistinguishable, some V segments, including TRBV6-2 and TRBV6-3, were excluded.

The CDR3 covers 16 residues. The V gene lost 4 bases and the J gene lost 4 bases, with 19 bases spanning the gap. From germline, CDR1 is MGHRA and CDR2 YSYEKL. Turning to this clone: Its target is unknown.

The primer mix had 60 Vbeta and 13 Jbeta primers. Produced via immunoSEQ multiplex PCR; TCRdb's table is partial and in-frame only. This repertoire shows 130,000 or so clones, approximately 82% found once; its top ten account for 2.5% to 3%. The chain joins TRBV4-1 to TRBJ2-5; perhaps TRBD1 as D (7 bases). The sequence came from a woman between 18 and 30 years old in good health and CMV-seropositive. The material sequenced was PBMCs. The CDR3 is CASSPRIRGDGETQYF. The CDR3 region has the DNA TGCGCCAGCAGCCCTCGTATCAGGGGGGACGGAGAGACCCAGTACTTC.